The clone carrying this T cell receptor (beta chain) was observed many times. TCRdb reprocessed the 5' RACE reads with MiXCR, giving one entry per CDR3 protein. Of roughly 450,000 distinct CDR3 sequences in the sample, 15% to 20% are singletons; the top ten hold approximately 21%. This entry is derived from a study of T-cell memory formation after mild COVID-19. V shed 3 bases, J shed 2 bases, and the junction held 2 bases outside the gene matches. Germline lookup yields CDR1 SGHRS and CDR2 YFSETQ. This CDR3 comprises 14 residues. V is TRBV5-1 and J is TRBJ2-3, with 8 bases fitting TRBD2. Sequencing was performed on PBMCs or a T cell subset sorted from them (not recorded which). This receptor was obtained from a young man who had mild COVID-19 (a few samples of this study predate the infection). Cell type and time point are not known. As DNA, the CDR3 is TGCGCCAGCAGCTCGGGGGGGCCCACAGATACGCAGTATTTT. This encodes CASSSGGPTDTQYF.